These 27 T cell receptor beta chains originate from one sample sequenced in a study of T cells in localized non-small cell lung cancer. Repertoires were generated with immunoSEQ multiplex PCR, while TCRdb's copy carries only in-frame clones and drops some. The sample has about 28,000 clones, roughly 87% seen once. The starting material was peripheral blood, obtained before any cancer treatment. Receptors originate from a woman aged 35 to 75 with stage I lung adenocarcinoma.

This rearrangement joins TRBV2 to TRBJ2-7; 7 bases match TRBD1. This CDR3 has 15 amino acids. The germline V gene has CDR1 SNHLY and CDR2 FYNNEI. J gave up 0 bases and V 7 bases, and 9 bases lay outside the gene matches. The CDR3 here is CASIPTGSSSYEQYF. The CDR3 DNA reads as TGTGCCAGCATCCCGACAGGGTCAAGCTCCTACGAGCAGTACTTC. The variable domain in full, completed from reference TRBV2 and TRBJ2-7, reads EPEVTQTPSHQVTQMGQEVILRCVPISNHLYFYWYRQILGQKVEFLVSFYNNEISEKSEIFDDQFSVERPDGSNFTLKIRSTKLEDSAMYFCASIPTGSSSYEQYFGPGTRLTVT.

CDR3: CASSVGVGVPNEKLFF. The CDR3 nucleotides read TGTGCCAGCAGCGTAGGAGTCGGGGTGCCTAATGAAAAACTGTTTTTT. V gene TRBV9 combines with J gene TRBJ1-4; no definite D call. Germline CDR1 is SGDLS and CDR2 is YYNGEE. The CDR3 runs 16 residues. V lost 0 bases to trimming and J lost 3 bases, with 12 bases between them.

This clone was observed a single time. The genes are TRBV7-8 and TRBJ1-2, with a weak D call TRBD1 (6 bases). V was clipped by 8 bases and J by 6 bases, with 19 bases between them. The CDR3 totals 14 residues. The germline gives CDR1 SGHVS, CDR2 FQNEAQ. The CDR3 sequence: CASGARGQGDGYTF. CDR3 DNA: TGTGCCAGCGGAGCCAGGGGCCAAGGGGATGGCTACACCTTC.

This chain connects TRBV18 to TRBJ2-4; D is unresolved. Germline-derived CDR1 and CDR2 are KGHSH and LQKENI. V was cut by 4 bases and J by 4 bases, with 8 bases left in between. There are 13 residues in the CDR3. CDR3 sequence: CASSLGPKNIQYF. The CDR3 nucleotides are TGTGCCAGCTCACTTGGACCTAAAAACATTCAGTACTTC.

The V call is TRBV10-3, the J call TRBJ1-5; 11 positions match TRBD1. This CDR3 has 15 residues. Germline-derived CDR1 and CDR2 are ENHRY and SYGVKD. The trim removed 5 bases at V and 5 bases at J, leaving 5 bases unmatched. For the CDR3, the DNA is TGTGCCATCAGTCCGGGACAGGGGGGGGATCAGCCCCAGCATTTT. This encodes CAISPGQGGDQPQHF.

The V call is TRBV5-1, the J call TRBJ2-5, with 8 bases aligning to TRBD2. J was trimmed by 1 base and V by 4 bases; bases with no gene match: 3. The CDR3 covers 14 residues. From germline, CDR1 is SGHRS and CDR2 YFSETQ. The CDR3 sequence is CASSVTSVQETQYF. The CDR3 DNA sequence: TGCGCCAGCAGCGTGACTAGCGTCCAAGAGACCCAGTACTTC.

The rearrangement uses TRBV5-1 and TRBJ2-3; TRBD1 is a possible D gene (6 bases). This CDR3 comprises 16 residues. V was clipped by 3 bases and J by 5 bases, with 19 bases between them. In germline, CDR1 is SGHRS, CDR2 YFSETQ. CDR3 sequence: CASSSSGNPRGDTQYF. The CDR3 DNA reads TGCGCCAGCAGCTCATCCGGGAACCCCAGGGGAGATACGCAGTATTTT.

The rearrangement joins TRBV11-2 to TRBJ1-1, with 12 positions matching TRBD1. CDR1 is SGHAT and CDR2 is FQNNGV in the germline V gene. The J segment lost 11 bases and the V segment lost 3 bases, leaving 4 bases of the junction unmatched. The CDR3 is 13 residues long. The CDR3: CASSLGQGARAFF. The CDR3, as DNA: TGTGCCAGCAGCTTGGGACAGGGGGCAAGGGCTTTCTTT.

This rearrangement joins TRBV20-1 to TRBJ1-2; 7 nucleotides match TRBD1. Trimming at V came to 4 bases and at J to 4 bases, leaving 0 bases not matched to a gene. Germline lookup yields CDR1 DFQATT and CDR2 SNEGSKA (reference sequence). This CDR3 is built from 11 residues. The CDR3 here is CSANRGYGYTF. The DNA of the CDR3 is TGCAGTGCTAACAGGGGCTATGGCTACACCTTC.

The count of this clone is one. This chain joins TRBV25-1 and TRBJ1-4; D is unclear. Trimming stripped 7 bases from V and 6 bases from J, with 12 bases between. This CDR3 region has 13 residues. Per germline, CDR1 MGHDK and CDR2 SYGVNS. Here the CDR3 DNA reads TGTGCCAGCAAACCGGGCCCTCATGAAAAACTGTTTTTT. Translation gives CASKPGPHEKLFF.

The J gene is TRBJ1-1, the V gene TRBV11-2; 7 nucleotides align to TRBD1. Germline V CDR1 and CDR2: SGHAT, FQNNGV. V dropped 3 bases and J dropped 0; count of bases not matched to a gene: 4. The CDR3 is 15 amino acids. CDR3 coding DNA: TGTGCCAGCAGCTTGACAGGGATCATGAACACTGAAGCTTTCTTT. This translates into CASSLTGIMNTEAFF.

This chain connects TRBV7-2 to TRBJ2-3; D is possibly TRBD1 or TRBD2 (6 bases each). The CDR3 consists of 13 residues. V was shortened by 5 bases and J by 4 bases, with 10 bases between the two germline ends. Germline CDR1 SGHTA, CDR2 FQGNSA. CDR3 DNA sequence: TGTGCCAGCAGCCCCGGGGGCCCAGATACGCAGTATTTT. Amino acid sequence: CASSPGGPDTQYF.

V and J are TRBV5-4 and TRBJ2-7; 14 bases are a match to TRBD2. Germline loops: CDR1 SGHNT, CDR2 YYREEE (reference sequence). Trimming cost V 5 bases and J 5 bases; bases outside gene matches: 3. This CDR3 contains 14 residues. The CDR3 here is CASSQGLAGDEQYF. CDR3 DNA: TGTGCCAGCAGTCAGGGACTAGCGGGAGACGAGCAGTACTTC.

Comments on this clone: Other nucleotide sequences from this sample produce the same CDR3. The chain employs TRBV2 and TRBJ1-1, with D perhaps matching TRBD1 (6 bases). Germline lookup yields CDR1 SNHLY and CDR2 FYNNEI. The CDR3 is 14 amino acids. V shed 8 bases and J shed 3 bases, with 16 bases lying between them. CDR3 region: CASSSQGRDTEAFF. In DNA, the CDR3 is TGTGCCAGCTCGAGTCAGGGGAGGGACACTGAAGCTTTCTTT.

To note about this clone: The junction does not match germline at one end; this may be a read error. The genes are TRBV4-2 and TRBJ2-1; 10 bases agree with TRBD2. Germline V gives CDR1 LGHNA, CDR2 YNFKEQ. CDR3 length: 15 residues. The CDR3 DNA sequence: TGTGTCAGCAGTCAAGCGGGAGGGGGAAGGGATGAGCAGTTCTTC. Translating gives CVSSQAGGGRDEQFF.

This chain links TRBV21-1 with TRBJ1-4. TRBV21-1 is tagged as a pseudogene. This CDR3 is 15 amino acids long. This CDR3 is CASSGRDKPNEKLFF. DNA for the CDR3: TGTGCCAGCAGCGGGCGGGACAAACCAAATGAAAAACTGTTTTTT.

The CDR3 region is CASSYTGTGDTPLHF. The CDR3 DNA reads as TGTGCCAGCAGTTACACCGGGACAGGGGACACACCCCTCCACTTT. This rearrangement joins TRBV6-6 to TRBJ1-6, with 10 bases that match TRBD1. V lost 2 bases to trimming and J lost 11 bases; unmatched junction nucleotides: 6. Looked up from germline, CDR1 is MNHNY and CDR2 is SVGAGI (reference sequence). The CDR3 consists of 15 residues.

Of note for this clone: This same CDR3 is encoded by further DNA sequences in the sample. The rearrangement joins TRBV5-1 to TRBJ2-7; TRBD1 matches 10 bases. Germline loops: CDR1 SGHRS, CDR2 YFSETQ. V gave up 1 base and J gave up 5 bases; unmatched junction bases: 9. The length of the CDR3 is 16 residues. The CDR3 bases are TGCGCCAGCAGCTTGTTGATGGGACAGGGGCTACACGAGCAGTACTTC. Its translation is CASSLLMGQGLHEQYF.

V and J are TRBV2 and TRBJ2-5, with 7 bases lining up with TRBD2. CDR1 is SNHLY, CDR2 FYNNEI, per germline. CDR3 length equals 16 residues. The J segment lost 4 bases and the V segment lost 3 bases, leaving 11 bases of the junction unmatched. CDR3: CASSEAEGGVRETQYF. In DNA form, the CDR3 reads TGTGCCAGCAGTGAGGCGGAGGGAGGGGTTAGAGAGACCCAGTACTTC.

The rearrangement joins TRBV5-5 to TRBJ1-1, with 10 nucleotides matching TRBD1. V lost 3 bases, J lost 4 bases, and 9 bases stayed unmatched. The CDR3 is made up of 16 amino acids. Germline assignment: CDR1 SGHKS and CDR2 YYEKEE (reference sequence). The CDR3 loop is CASSSPRGQGLTEAFF. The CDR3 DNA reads TGTGCCAGCAGCTCCCCCAGGGGACAGGGGCTCACTGAAGCTTTCTTT. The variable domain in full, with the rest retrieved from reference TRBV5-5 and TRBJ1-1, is DAGVTQSPTHLIKTRGQQVTLRCSPISGHKSVSWYQQVLGQGPQFIFQYYEKEERGRGNFPDRFSARQFPNYSSELNVNALLLGDSALYLCASSSPRGQGLTEAFFGQGTRLTVV.

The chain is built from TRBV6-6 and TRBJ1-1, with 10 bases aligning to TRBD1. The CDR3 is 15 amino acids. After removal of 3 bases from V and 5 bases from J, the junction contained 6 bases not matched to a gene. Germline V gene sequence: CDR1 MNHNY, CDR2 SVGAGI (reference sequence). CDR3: CASSYSGTGETEAFF. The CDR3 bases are TGTGCCAGCAGTTATTCCGGGACAGGGGAGACTGAAGCTTTCTTT.

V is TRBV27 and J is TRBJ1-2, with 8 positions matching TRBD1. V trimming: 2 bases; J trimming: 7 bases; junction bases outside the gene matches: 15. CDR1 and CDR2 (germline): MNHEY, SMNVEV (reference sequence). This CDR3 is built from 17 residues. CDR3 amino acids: CASSLTPFSDRDIGYTF. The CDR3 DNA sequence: TGTGCCAGCAGTTTAACGCCCTTTTCGGACAGGGATATTGGCTACACCTTC.

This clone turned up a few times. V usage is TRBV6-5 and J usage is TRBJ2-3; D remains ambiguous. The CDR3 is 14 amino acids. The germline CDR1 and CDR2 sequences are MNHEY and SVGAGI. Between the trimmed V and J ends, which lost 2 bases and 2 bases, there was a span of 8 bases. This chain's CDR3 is CASSYKEITDTQYF. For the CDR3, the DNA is TGTGCCAGCAGTTACAAGGAGATCACAGATACGCAGTATTTT.

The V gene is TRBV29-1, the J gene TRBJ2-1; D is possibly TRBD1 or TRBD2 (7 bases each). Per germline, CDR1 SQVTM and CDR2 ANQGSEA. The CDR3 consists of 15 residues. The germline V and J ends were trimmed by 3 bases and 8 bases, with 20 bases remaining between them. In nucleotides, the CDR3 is TGCAGCGTTGACCCCAGGGGGGGGATTAGGGATGAGCAGTTCTTC. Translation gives CSVDPRGGIRDEQFF.

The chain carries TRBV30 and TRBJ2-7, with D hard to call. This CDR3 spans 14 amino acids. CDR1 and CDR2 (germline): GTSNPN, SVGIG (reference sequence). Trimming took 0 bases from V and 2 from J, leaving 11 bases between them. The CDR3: CAWSVRRGAYEQYF. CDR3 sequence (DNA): TGTGCCTGGAGTGTACGCCGTGGAGCCTACGAGCAGTACTTC.

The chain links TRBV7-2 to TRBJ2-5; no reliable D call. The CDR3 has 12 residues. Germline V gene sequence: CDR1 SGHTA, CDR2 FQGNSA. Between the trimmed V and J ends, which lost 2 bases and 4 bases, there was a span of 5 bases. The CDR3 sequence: CASSLLGETQYF. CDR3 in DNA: TGTGCCAGCAGCTTACTCGGAGAGACCCAGTACTTC.

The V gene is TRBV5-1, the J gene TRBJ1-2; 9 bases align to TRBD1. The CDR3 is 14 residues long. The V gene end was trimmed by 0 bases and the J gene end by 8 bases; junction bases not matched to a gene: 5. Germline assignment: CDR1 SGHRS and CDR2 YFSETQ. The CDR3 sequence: CASSLGDREYGYTF. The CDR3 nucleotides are TGCGCCAGCAGCTTGGGGGACAGGGAGTACGGCTACACCTTC. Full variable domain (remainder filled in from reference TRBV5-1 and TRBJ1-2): KAGVTQTPRYLIKTRGQQVTLSCSPISGHRSVSWYQQTPGQGLQFLFEYFSETQRNKGNFPGRFSGRQFSNSRSEMNVSTLELGDSALYLCASSLGDREYGYTFGSGTRLTVV.